This passage covers 17 T cell receptor beta chains from one sample sequenced in a study of blood T cell repertoires in COVID-19. Assay used: immunoSEQ multiplex PCR; TCRdb lists only in-frame clones, some missing. The table shows under 350,000 clones, with around 85% occurring only once. Sequenced sample: PBMCs or T cells enriched from blood (not recorded which). All receptors derive from a woman aged 40 to 50 with acute COVID-19.

Here the CDR3 reads CASSHGQGLLNTEAFF. The DNA of the CDR3 is TGTGCCAGCAGCCACGGACAGGGACTATTGAACACTGAAGCTTTCTTT. The rearrangement joins TRBV9 to TRBJ1-1; 8 bases map to TRBD1. CDR1 SGDLS and CDR2 YYNGEE come from the germline V gene. The length of the CDR3 is 16 residues. With 4 bases clipped from V and 0 bases from J, the junction kept 8 bases outside the gene matches.

The chain is built from TRBV6-5 and TRBJ2-1, with TRBD2 matching over 11 bases. The CDR3 totals 15 residues. Germline trimming cut 6 bases from V and 6 bases from J; bases unmatched to any gene: 7. Germline CDR1 reads MNHEY; CDR2 reads SVGAGI. The CDR3 protein is CASRQGTSGPNEQFF. The CDR3 nucleotides are TGTGCCAGCAGACAAGGGACTAGCGGCCCCAATGAGCAGTTCTTC.

The rearrangement joins TRBV4-1 to TRBJ1-4, with 9 bases fitting TRBD1. CDR1 is MGHRA and CDR2 is YSYEKL in the germline V gene. The V gene end was trimmed by 0 bases and the J gene end by 15 bases; junction bases not matched to a gene: 11. The CDR3 extends over 15 amino acids. CDR3 in DNA: TGCGCCAGCAGCCAAGATTGGGACACAGGGGGCGGTTTGTTTTTT. Its translation: CASSQDWDTGGGLFF.

This clone appeared once. This chain uses TRBV5-8 with TRBJ2-1, with 14 bases that match TRBD2. Germline V gene data show CDR1 as SGHTS and CDR2 as YDEGEE. V lost 7 bases to trimming and J lost 8 bases; unmatched junction nucleotides: 8. This CDR3 has 15 residues. The CDR3: CASLRLAGGRDEQFF. The CDR3 DNA sequence: TGTGCCAGCCTCCGACTAGCGGGAGGGCGGGATGAGCAGTTCTTC. The variable domain in full, completed from reference TRBV5-8 and TRBJ2-1, reads EAGVTQSPTHLIKTRGQQATLRCSPISGHTSVYWYQQALGLGLQFLLWYDEGEERNRGNFPPRFSGRQFPNYSSELNVNALELEDSALYLCASLRLAGGRDEQFFGPGTRLTVL.

V and J are TRBV28 and TRBJ2-3, with 7 nucleotides matching TRBD1. Germline values: CDR1 MDHEN, CDR2 SYDVKM. The length of the CDR3 is 17 residues. V shed 5 bases, J shed 0 bases, and the junction held 11 bases outside the gene matches. This CDR3 reads CASSPMWGTDSTDTQYF. The CDR3 region has the DNA TGTGCCAGCAGTCCCATGTGGGGGACAGATAGCACAGATACGCAGTATTTT. Full variable domain (rest looked up from reference TRBV28 and TRBJ2-3): DVKVTQSSRYLVKRTGEKVFLECVQDMDHENMFWYRQDPGLGLRLIYFSYDVKMKEKGDIPEGYSVSREKKERFSLILESASTNQTSMYLCASSPMWGTDSTDTQYFGPGTRLTVL.

The CDR3, as DNA: TGTGCCAGCAGCGGGGGACAGCGTAACACTGAAGCTTTCTTT. Translated: CASSGGQRNTEAFF. This chain links TRBV7-9 with TRBJ1-1, with 7 bases fitting TRBD1. V shed 5 bases and J 2 bases; nucleotides not matched to a gene: 5. Germline assignment: CDR1 SEHNR and CDR2 FQNEAQ (reference sequence). The CDR3 runs to 14 residues.

This clone was recorded only once. V and J are TRBV10-3 and TRBJ2-1; 9 bases map to TRBD1. CDR3 length equals 12 residues. Germline assignment: CDR1 ENHRY and CDR2 SYGVKD. V lost 10 bases, J lost 7 bases, and 5 bases stayed unmatched. The CDR3 loop reads CATEGQGNEQFF. The CDR3 DNA sequence: TGTGCCACAGAAGGACAGGGGAATGAGCAGTTCTTC.

This chain connects TRBV5-1 to TRBJ1-6, with a tentative D call TRBD1 (6 bases). Trimming pared 7 bases from V and 5 bases from J, leaving 13 bases between. The CDR3 contains 14 residues. CDR1 is SGHRS and CDR2 is YFSETQ in the germline V gene. The CDR3 DNA reads TGCGCCAGCGGATTGACAGGAAATAATTCACCCCTCCACTTT. Encoded protein: CASGLTGNNSPLHF.

The chain combines TRBV6-1 with TRBJ2-7; 9 bases match TRBD1. Germline CDR1 reads MNHNS; CDR2 reads SASEGT. The CDR3 loop spans 14 amino acids. Trimming removed 7 bases from V and 4 bases from J; junction bases left unmatched: 8. CDR3 residues: CASTTGGLIYEQYF. CDR3 nucleotides: TGTGCCAGCACCACAGGGGGCTTGATTTACGAGCAGTACTTC.

This chain uses TRBV2 with TRBJ1-2, with 7 bases lining up with TRBD1. The CDR3 has 15 amino acids. J gave up 7 bases and V 8 bases, and 16 bases lay outside the gene matches. Germline CDR1 is SNHLY and CDR2 is FYNNEI. The CDR3 sequence: CASGSVGGAAGGYTF. The DNA for the CDR3 is TGTGCCAGCGGATCGGTAGGGGGCGCTGCTGGTGGCTACACCTTC.

The chain combines TRBV10-3 with TRBJ1-2; D is possibly TRBD1 (6 bases). The germline CDR1 and CDR2 sequences are ENHRY and SYGVKD. Trimming left V 6 bases short and J 7 bases short, with 21 bases between. This CDR3 is built from 15 residues. The CDR3 region is CAISFATTGSSGYTF. In nucleotides, the CDR3 is TGTGCCATCAGCTTCGCCACAACAGGGTCGAGTGGCTACACCTTC.

The rearrangement uses TRBV7-6 and TRBJ1-3; no firm D call. Germline values: CDR1 SGHVS, CDR2 FNYEAQ. This CDR3 is built from 16 residues. V lost 5 bases to trimming and J lost 0 bases, with 14 bases between them. CDR3 region: CASSPARGSSGNTIYF. For the CDR3, the DNA is TGTGCCAGCAGCCCCGCCCGAGGAAGCTCTGGAAACACCATATATTTT.

This rearrangement joins TRBV6-1 to TRBJ1-5, with D uncertain. CDR3 length: 14 amino acids. Looked up from germline, CDR1 is MNHNS and CDR2 is SASEGT. Trimming shortened V by 0 bases and J by 7 bases, and 10 bases separated the two germline ends. CDR3 nucleotides: TGTGCCAGCAGTGAAGCGCTTCGGGGACAGCCCCAGCATTTT. This encodes CASSEALRGQPQHF.

V usage is TRBV6-2 or TRBV6-3 and J usage is TRBJ2-1, with 7 nucleotides matching TRBD2. Germline V gene data show CDR1 as MNHEY and CDR2 as SVGEGT. The V segment lost 5 bases and the J segment 7 bases; nucleotides outside the gene matches: 8. The CDR3 is 14 residues long. DNA of the CDR3: TGTGCCAGCAGTCGGGGCGGGAGTAGGAATGAGCAGTTCTTC. Translation gives CASSRGGSRNEQFF.

The chain recombines TRBV2 with TRBJ2-3, with 15 bases identical to TRBD2. Germline assignment: CDR1 SNHLY and CDR2 FYNNEI. Losses at the gene ends were 5 bases for V and 5 bases for J; bases not matched to a gene: 2. The CDR3 loop spans 15 amino acids. The CDR3 protein is CASSPGLAGGDTQYF. For the CDR3, the DNA is TGTGCCAGCAGTCCGGGACTAGCGGGAGGAGATACGCAGTATTTT.

The chain is built from TRBV7-2 and TRBJ2-5; 9 bases agree with TRBD2. Germline CDR1 reads SGHTA; CDR2 reads FQGNSA. The CDR3 extends over 18 amino acids. J lost 2 bases, V lost 2 bases, and 12 bases had no gene match. The chain's CDR3 is CASSLIHGAGGEQETQYF. CDR3 nucleotide sequence: TGTGCCAGCAGCTTAATTCATGGAGCGGGGGGCGAACAAGAGACCCAGTACTTC.

The chain has TRBV28 and TRBJ1-6; possible D gene TRBD1, 5 bases. V gave up 5 bases and J gave up 7 bases, with 15 bases separating them. The CDR3 covers 15 residues. Per the germline V gene, CDR1 is MDHEN and CDR2 is SYDVKM. The CDR3 DNA sequence: TGTGCCAGCAGTCCGGCGGGACTCGGGAATTCACCCCTCCACTTT. It encodes CASSPAGLGNSPLHF.